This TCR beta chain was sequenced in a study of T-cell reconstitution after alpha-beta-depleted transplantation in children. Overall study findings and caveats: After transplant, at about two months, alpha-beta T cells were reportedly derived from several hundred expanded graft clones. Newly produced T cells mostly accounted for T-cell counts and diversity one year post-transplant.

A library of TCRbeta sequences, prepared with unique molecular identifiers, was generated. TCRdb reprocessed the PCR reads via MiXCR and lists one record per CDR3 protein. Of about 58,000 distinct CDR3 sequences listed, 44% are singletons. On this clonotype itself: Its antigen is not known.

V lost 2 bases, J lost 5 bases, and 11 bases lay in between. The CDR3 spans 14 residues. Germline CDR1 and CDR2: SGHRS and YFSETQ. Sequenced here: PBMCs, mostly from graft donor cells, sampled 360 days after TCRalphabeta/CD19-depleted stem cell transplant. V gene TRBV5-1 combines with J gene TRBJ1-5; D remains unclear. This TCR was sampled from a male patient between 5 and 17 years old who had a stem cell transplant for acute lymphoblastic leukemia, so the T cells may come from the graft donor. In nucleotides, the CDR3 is TGCGCCAGCAGCTTTAACGGTGGAGATCAGCCCCAGCATTTT. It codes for CASSFNGGDQPQHF.